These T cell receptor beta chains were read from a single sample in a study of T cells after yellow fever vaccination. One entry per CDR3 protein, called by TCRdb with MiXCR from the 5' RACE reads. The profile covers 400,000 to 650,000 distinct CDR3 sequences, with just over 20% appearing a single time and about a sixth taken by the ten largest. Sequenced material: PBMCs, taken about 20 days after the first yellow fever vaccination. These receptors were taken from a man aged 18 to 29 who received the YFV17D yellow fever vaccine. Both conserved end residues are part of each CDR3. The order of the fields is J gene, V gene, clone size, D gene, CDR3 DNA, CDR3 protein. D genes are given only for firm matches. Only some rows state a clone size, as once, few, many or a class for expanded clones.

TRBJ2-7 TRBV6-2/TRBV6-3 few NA TGTGCCAGCAGCCGATATCCCACGGGCTCCTACGAGCAGTACTTC CASSRYPTGSYEQYF
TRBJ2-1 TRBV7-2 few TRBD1 TGTGCCAGCAGCGCGAAACCTCCCGGGACAGGGGCAAGTGGGCAGTTCTTC CASSAKPPGTGASGQFF
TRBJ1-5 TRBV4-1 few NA TGCGCCAGCAGCCAAGTCGAAGGGGGGCTTAATCAGCCCCAGCATTTT CASSQVEGGLNQPQHF
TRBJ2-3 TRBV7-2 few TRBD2 TGTGCCAGCAGCCGACTAGCGGGGAGGGCAGATACGCAGTATTTT CASSRLAGRADTQYF
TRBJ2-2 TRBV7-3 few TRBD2 TGTGCCAGCAGCTTATTCCCCGGACTAGCGGGGGGCCGGAACACCGGGGAGCTGTTTTTT CASSLFPGLAGGRNTGELFF
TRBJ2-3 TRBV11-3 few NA TGTGCCAGCAGCTTAACGGCCACAGATACGCAGTATTTT CASSLTATDTQYF
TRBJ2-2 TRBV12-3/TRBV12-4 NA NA TGTGCCAGTCTGGTGGGGAAGTCGAACACCGGGGAGCTGTTTTTT CASLVGKSNTGELFF
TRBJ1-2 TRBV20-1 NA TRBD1 TGCAGTGCTGGTCCTAAAACAGGGGTGGGCGGCTACACCTTC CSAGPKTGVGGYTF
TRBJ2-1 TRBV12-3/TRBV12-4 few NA TGTGCCAGCACCCAAGGTGGCAGAGAGCAGTTCTTC CASTQGGREQFF
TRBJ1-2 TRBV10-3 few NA TGTGCCATCAGCAACAGGGAGTTTGGAGGCTACACCTTC CAISNREFGGYTF
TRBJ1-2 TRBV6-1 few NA TGTGCCAGCATAGCTCCGGGCTCCAGTATCATCACCTTC CASIAPGSSIITF
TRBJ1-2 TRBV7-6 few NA TGTGCCAGCAGCCCGCCAAATAACTATGGCTACACCTTC CASSPPNNYGYTF
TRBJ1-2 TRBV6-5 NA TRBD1 TGTGCCAGCAGTTACTCGACAGGGGCTAACTATGGCTACACCTTC CASSYSTGANYGYTF
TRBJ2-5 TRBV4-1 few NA TGCGCCAGCAGCCAGTTTAGCGGCCAAGAGACCCAGTACTTC CASSQFSGQETQYF
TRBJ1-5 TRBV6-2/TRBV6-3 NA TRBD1 TGTGCCAGCAGTTACCCCGACAGGGGTGGCGGCAGCAATCAGCCCCAGCATTTT CASSYPDRGGGSNQPQHF
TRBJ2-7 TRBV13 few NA TGTGCCAGCAGCTTAGGACAGGCCACCTACGAGCAGTACTTC CASSLGQATYEQYF
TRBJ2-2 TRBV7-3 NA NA TGTGCCAGCAGCTTATGGGGGAGCCCCACTTACACCGGGGAGCTGTTTTTT CASSLWGSPTYTGELFF
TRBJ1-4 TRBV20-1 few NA TGCAGTGCTAGAAGGGAGAGACGGGAAAAACTGTTTTTT CSARRERREKLFF
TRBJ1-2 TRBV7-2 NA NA TGTGCCAGCAGCTTAACCCCCCAGTCCTATGGCTACACCTTC CASSLTPQSYGYTF
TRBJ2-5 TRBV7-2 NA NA TGTGCCAGCAGCCTTTTTAGGGGAGAGACCCAGTACTTC CASSLFRGETQYF
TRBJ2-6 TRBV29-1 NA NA TGCAGCTGGAGGGCCCGTTGCCCACCGCCACGTTCTGGGGCCAACTTCCTGACTTTC CSWRARCPPPRSGANFLTF
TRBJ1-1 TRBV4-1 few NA TGCGCCAGCAGCCAAGAGGCGGTCGAGAACACTGAAGCTTTCTTT CASSQEAVENTEAFF
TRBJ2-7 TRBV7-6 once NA TGTGCCAGCAGCTTAGAGGCGGAGCCGTACGAGCAGTACTTC CASSLEAEPYEQYF
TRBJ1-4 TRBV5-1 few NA TGCGCCAGCAGCGTGGGTGTAGGTACAACTAATGAAAAACTGTTTTTT CASSVGVGTTNEKLFF
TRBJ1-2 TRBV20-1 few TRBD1 TGCAGTGCTACCGGGACAGGGGGCCCCAACTATGGCTACACCTTC CSATGTGGPNYGYTF
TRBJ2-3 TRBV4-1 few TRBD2 TGCGCCAGCAGACCGAGGACTAGCGGGGGAGATACGCAGTATTTT CASRPRTSGGDTQYF
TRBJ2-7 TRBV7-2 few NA TGTGCCAGCAGCTTAAGACCGGGGGCCGACTACGAGCAGTACTTC CASSLRPGADYEQYF
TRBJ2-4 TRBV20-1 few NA TGCAGTGCTAGAGATCCGGGCCCAAACATTCAGTACTTC CSARDPGPNIQYF
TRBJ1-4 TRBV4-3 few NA TGCGCCAGCAGCCAACAAAGAGGTGAAAAACTGTTTTTT CASSQQRGEKLFF
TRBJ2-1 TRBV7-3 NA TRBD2 TGTGCCAGCAGCGTGGGACTAGCGGGGCCCATTAACAATGAGCAGTTCTTC CASSVGLAGPINNEQFF
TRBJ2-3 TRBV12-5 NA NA TGTGCTAGTGGGAAACAGGGATACGGTAGCACAGATACGCAGTATTTT CASGKQGYGSTDTQYF
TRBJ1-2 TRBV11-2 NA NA TGTGCCAGCAGCTTAGGCTACGAAGCTCGGGGCTACACCTTC CASSLGYEARGYTF
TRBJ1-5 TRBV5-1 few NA TGCGCCAGCAGCTTTGGCGGGGGGGCAGAGCCCCAGCATTTT CASSFGGGAEPQHF
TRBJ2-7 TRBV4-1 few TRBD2 TGCGCCAGCAGCCGATCAATAGCGGGGGGTTCCTACGAGCAGTACTTC CASSRSIAGGSYEQYF
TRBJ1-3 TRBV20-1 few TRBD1 TGCAGTGCTAGACCACCCCAGGGGGCAAGAAACACCATATATTTT CSARPPQGARNTIYF
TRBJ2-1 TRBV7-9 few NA TGTGCCAGCAGCTTATGGGGGGGGGCCTCCTACAATGAGCAGTTCTTC CASSLWGGASYNEQFF
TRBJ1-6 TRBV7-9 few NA TGTGCCAGCAGCCTCGGACCAAATAATTCACCCCTCCACTTT CASSLGPNNSPLHF
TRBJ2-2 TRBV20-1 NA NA TGCAGTGCTAGAGACCGGCGACGGGGTACCGGGGAGCTGTTTTTT CSARDRRRGTGELFF
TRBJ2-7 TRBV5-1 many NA TGCGCCAGCAGCCCAGGTGGGACAGCCTCATTTGGGGGGTCCTACGAGCAGTACTTC CASSPGGTASFGGSYEQYF
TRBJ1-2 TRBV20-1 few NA TGCAGTGCTCCCCGGGCAGGCTCCTATGGCTACACCTTC CSAPRAGSYGYTF
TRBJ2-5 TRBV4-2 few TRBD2 TGTGCCAGCAGCCAAGATCTAGCGGGGGATGGAGAGACCCAGTACTTC CASSQDLAGDGETQYF
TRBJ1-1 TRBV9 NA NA TGTGCCAGCAGCTTCTCCGGGACACGGAACACTGAAGCTTTCTTT CASSFSGTRNTEAFF
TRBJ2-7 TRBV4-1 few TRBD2 TGCGCCAGCAGCCAAGATGGGAAGTACGGGACTAGAGACCGAGAGCAGTACTTT CASSQDGKYGTRDREQYF
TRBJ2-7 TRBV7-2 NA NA TGTGCCAGCAGCCCCTCCCGGACCACCCCTTACGAGCAGTACTTC CASSPSRTTPYEQYF
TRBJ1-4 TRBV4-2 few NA TGTGCCAGCAGCCCTGCGAGGTTTGGGGTAAAACTGTTTTTT CASSPARFGVKLFF
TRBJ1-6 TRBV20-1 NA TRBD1 TGCAGTGCTCCCAAGACAGGGGGTAATTCACCCCTCCACTTT CSAPKTGGNSPLHF
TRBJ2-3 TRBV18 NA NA TGTGCCAGCTCACCACCGCCCGCATCCGCGTACCGAGATACGCAGTATTTT CASSPPPASAYRDTQYF